A selection of T cell receptor beta chains follows, all from one sample in a study of blood T cell repertoires in COVID-19. Produced via immunoSEQ multiplex PCR; TCRdb's table is partial and in-frame only. The table shows around 150,000 clones, with approximately 80% occurring only once. The source material was PBMCs or T cells enriched from blood (not recorded which). The receptors stem from a woman aged 60 to 75 who had recovered from COVID-19. Each CDR3 is given with its conserved first and last residue. A D gene is named only where the DNA matches it firmly. Clone size is not always given. Where it is, it says once, few, many or a class for expanded clones.

DNA: TGCAGCGTTGGGCCCCAGGGTGTGGAGCAGTACTTC
CDR3: CSVGPQGVEQYF
size: once
V: TRBV29-1
J: TRBJ2-7
D: -

DNA: TGTGCCAGCAGTAATTACCCCTCCGGAGACGAGCAGTACTTC
CDR3: CASSNYPSGDEQYF
size: -
V: TRBV6-6
J: TRBJ2-7
D: -

DNA: TGTGCCAGCAGTTTTTCGGGTAATCAGCCCCAGCATTTT
CDR3: CASSFSGNQPQHF
size: -
V: TRBV12-3/TRBV12-4
J: TRBJ1-5
D: -

DNA: TGTGCCAGCAGCTATTCGTCTGGCTACACCTTC
CDR3: CASSYSSGYTF
size: -
V: TRBV3-1/TRBV3-2
J: TRBJ1-2
D: -

DNA: TGTGCCAGCAGCTTCCGGGACAGGGATGGCTATGGCTACACCTTC
CDR3: CASSFRDRDGYGYTF
size: -
V: TRBV7-9
J: TRBJ1-2
D: TRBD1

DNA: TGCGCCAGCACACCTTTTTCCCGGGAGAGCTACGAGCAGTACTTC
CDR3: CASTPFSRESYEQYF
size: -
V: TRBV4-1
J: TRBJ2-7
D: -

DNA: TGCGCCAGCAGCTTGCCAACAAGGGGCGCTGTCGGGGAGCTGTTTTTT
CDR3: CASSLPTRGAVGELFF
size: -
V: TRBV5-1
J: TRBJ2-2
D: -

DNA: TGTGCCAGTAAGGCGGCAGGGGGATTTCGAGCAGCTTTCTTT
CDR3: CASKAAGGFRAAFF
size: -
V: TRBV19
J: TRBJ1-1
D: TRBD1

DNA: TGTGCCAGCAGCTTCGTAGCGGGAAGGGGCAATGAGCAGTTCTTC
CDR3: CASSFVAGRGNEQFF
size: once
V: TRBV11-2
J: TRBJ2-1
D: TRBD2

DNA: TGTGCCAGCAGCCGAGGGGCTAGCGTTTACAATGAGCAGTTCTTC
CDR3: CASSRGASVYNEQFF
size: -
V: TRBV5-4
J: TRBJ2-1
D: -

DNA: TGTGCCAGCACCCAGAGAGGGATGAACACTGAAGCTTTCTTT
CDR3: CASTQRGMNTEAFF
size: -
V: TRBV11-2
J: TRBJ1-1
D: -

DNA: TGTGCCAGCAGCTTAGCGCTGAAGGGGTCCAGCCTCAGTTACGAGCAGTACTTC
CDR3: CASSLALKGSSLSYEQYF
size: -
V: TRBV7-6
J: TRBJ2-7
D: -

DNA: TGCGCCAGCAGCCTACGGGGGGCAGAGGAAAAACTGTTTTTT
CDR3: CASSLRGAEEKLFF
size: -
V: TRBV5-1
J: TRBJ1-4
D: -

DNA: TGTGCCAGCAGCCTCGGGACAGTCTCAGACGAGCAGTACTTC
CDR3: CASSLGTVSDEQYF
size: -
V: TRBV3-1/TRBV3-2
J: TRBJ2-7
D: TRBD1

DNA: TGTGCCAGCAGCGTAGGCCTCCGGGACAGCTTGGTCTTC
CDR3: CASSVGLRDSLVF
size: once
V: TRBV9
J: TRBJ2-1
D: TRBD1

DNA: TGTGCCAGCAACCCCGGGGCGGGGGACAATCAGCCCCAGCATTTT
CDR3: CASNPGAGDNQPQHF
size: -
V: TRBV2
J: TRBJ1-5
D: -

DNA: TGTGCCAGCAGCCTCCCATATTCGGGAACCTACGAGCAGTACTTC
CDR3: CASSLPYSGTYEQYF
size: -
V: TRBV3-1/TRBV3-2
J: TRBJ2-7
D: -

DNA: TGTGCCAGCAGCTTGCGTTTGGGTGGCTCGGTCGGACAGCACAGAGCCTATGGCTACACCTTC
CDR3: CASSLRLGGSVGQHRAYGYTF
size: -
V: TRBV7-8
J: TRBJ1-2
D: -

DNA: TGTGCCAGCAGCTTGCTTCAGGGCCCCTACAATGAGCAGTTCTTC
CDR3: CASSLLQGPYNEQFF
size: -
V: TRBV5-4
J: TRBJ2-1
D: -

DNA: TGCAGCGTCGGCCATCAGGGGTACACTGAAGCTTTCTTT
CDR3: CSVGHQGYTEAFF
size: -
V: TRBV29-1
J: TRBJ1-1
D: -

DNA: TGTGCCAGCAGCTTGGTTGGGACAGCTACGTACAATGAGCAGTTCTTC
CDR3: CASSLVGTATYNEQFF
size: once
V: TRBV5-5
J: TRBJ2-1
D: TRBD1

DNA: TGCGCCAGCAGCTTGCCCGGGACTAGCGGGAGAAGTTCCTACAATGAGCAGTTCTTC
CDR3: CASSLPGTSGRSSYNEQFF
size: -
V: TRBV5-1
J: TRBJ2-1
D: TRBD2

DNA: TGCGCCAGCAGCCAACCCCCCGGACAGGGCGTAGGGCCCCTCCACTTT
CDR3: CASSQPPGQGVGPLHF
size: -
V: TRBV4-1
J: TRBJ1-6
D: TRBD1

DNA: TGTGCCAGCAGCGTAACCTGGGACAGCTCCTACGAGCAGTACTTC
CDR3: CASSVTWDSSYEQYF
size: once
V: TRBV9
J: TRBJ2-7
D: TRBD1